This TCR beta chain was identified during a study of response to subunit inactivated influenza vaccine. With 6 bases removed from V and 1 base from J, the gap between germline ends came to 9 bases. This CDR3 spans 13 amino acids. Findings of the study overall: It was suggested by the authors that few new T cells are recruited by each seasonal influenza vaccination.

TCRdb redid the calling of the RT-PCR reads with MiXCR, one entry per CDR3 protein. Of about 620,000 distinct CDR3 sequences detected, approximately 12% appear once; the ten largest clones hold roughly a tenth. This clonotype was detected ten times or more. Its antigen is currently unknown. Sequences were derived from PBMCs from blood, sampled on the day of vaccination. This chain links TRBV12-3 or TRBV12-4 with TRBJ1-2; D unclear. This TCR was sampled from a man between 50 and 59 years old who received an inactivated influenza vaccine. Here the CDR3 DNA reads TGTGCCAGCAGCGTCGGATTTAACTATGGCTACACCTTC. The encoded protein is CASSVGFNYGYTF.